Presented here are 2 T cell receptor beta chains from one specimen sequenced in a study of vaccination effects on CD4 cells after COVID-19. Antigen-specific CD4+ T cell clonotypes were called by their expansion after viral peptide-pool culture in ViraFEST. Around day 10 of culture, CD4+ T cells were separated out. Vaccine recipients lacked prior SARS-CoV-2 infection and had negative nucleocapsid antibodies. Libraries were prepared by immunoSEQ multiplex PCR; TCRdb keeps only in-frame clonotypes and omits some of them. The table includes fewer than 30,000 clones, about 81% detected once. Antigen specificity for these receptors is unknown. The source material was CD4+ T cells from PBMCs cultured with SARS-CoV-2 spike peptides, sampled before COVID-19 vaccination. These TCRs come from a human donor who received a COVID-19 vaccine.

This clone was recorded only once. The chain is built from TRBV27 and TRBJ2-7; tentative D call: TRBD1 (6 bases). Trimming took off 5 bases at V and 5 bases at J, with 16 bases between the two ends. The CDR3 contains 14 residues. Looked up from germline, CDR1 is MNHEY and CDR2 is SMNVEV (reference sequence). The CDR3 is CASSTGHSGNEQYF. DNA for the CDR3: TGTGCCAGCAGTACGGGACACTCAGGGAACGAGCAGTACTTC.

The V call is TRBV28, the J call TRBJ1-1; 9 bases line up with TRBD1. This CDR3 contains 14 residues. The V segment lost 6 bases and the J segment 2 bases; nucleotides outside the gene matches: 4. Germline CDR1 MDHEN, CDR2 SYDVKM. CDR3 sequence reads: CASRTGGGNTEAFF. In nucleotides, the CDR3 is TGTGCCAGCAGGACAGGGGGGGGAAACACTGAAGCTTTCTTT.